The 5 T cell receptor beta chains below all came from one sample that was sequenced in a study of T cells in Graves' hyperthyroidism and ophthalmopathy. TCR beta CDR3 region amplification was performed from RNA transcripts. HTBI primers were employed in a first-round RT-PCR of the TCR CDR3. TCRdb ran MiXCR on the multiplex PCR reads and lists one entry per CDR3 protein. The sample yields about 270,000 distinct CDR3 sequences, roughly 20% seen once. Sequencing was carried out using blood. The receptors were gathered from a man under 40 with Graves' ophthalmopathy.

This clonotype was recorded a few times. This chain connects TRBV28 to TRBJ2-7; 15 bases agree with TRBD2. The CDR3 has 15 amino acids. From germline, CDR1 is MDHEN and CDR2 SYDVKM. Trimming at V came to 5 bases and at J to 7 bases, leaving 6 bases not matched to a gene. CDR3 amino acids: CASSTRTSGRVEQYF. Here the CDR3 DNA reads TGTGCCAGCAGTACAAGGACTAGCGGGAGGGTTGAGCAGTACTTC.

This clonotype was seen more than once but under ten times. The chain couples TRBV7-3 to TRBJ2-1; 9 bases are a match to TRBD2. The CDR3 covers 16 residues. The V and J ends lost 4 bases and 2 bases, in that order; junction bases with no gene match: 6. The V gene's germline CDR1 is SGHTA and CDR2 FQGTGA. The CDR3 DNA reads TGTGCCAGCAGCTCACGACTAGCGGTGGCCTACAATGAGCAGTTCTTC. It encodes CASSSRLAVAYNEQFF.

This clonotype was seen a few times. The chain links TRBV10-3 to TRBJ1-1; D call uncertain. V was cut by 1 base and J by 1 base, with 4 bases left in between. This CDR3 has 13 residues. Germline V CDR1 and CDR2: ENHRY, SYGVKD. The CDR3 reads CAISEYGNTEAFF. The CDR3, as DNA: TGTGCCATCAGTGAGTATGGGAACACTGAAGCTTTCTTT.

This clonotype was seen a few times. The chain has TRBV24-1 and TRBJ2-3, with D possibly being TRBD1 (5 bases). The CDR3 is made up of 15 amino acids. The V gene's germline CDR1 is KGHDR and CDR2 SFDVKD. V lost 1 base to trimming and J lost 2 bases, with 9 bases between them. In DNA form, the CDR3 reads TGTGCCACCAGTGATTTCGCAGGGTACACAGATACGCAGTATTTT. It encodes CATSDFAGYTDTQYF.

The J gene is TRBJ2-7, the V gene TRBV12-3 or TRBV12-4; D gene ambiguous. The CDR3 has 15 amino acids. V was shortened by 1 base and J by 9 bases, with 19 bases between the two germline ends. The CDR3 nucleotides are TGTGCCAGCAGTTTAGACGGCGGCCCTCCTACGGCGCAGTACTTC. Protein sequence: CASSLDGGPPTAQYF.